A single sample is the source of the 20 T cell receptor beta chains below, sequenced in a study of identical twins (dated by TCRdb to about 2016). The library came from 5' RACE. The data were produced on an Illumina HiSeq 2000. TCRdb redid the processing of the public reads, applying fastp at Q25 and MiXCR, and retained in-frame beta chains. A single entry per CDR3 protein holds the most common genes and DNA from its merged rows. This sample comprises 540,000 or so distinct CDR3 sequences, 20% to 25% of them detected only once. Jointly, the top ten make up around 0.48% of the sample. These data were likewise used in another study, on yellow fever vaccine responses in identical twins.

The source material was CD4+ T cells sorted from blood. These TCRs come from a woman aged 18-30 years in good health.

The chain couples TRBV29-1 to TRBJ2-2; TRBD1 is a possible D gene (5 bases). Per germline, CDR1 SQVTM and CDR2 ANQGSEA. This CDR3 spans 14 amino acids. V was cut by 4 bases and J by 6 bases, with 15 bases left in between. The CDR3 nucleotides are TGCAGCGTTGGCTATACACAGGCCTCCGGGGAGCTGTTTTTT. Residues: CSVGYTQASGELFF.

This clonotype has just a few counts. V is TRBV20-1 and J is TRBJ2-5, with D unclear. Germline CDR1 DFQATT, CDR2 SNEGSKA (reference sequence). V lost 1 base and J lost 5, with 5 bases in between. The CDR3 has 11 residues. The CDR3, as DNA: TGCAGTGCTAGAGCTGGGGAGACCCAGTACTTC. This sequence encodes CSARAGETQYF.

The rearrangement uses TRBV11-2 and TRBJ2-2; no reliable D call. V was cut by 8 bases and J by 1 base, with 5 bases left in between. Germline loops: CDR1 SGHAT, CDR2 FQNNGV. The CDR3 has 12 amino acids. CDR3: CASPQNTGELFF. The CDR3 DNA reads TGTGCCAGCCCTCAGAACACCGGGGAGCTGTTTTTT.

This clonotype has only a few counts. The CDR3 DNA reads TGCAGTGCTAGAGGGGAATTTTGGGCGGGAGGTAACTACAATGAGCAGTTCTTC. This translates into CSARGEFWAGGNYNEQFF. The chain recombines TRBV20-1 with TRBJ2-1; 8 nucleotides align to TRBD2. CDR3 size: 18 residues. Germline V CDR1 and CDR2: DFQATT, SNEGSKA (reference sequence). Trimming took 1 base from V and 3 from J; bases not matched to a gene: 14.

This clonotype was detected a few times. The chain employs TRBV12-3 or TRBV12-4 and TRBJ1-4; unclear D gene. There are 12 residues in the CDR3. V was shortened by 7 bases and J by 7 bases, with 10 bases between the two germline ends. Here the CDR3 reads CASKRTPEKLFF. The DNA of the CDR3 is TGTGCCAGCAAGAGGACGCCTGAAAAACTGTTTTTT.

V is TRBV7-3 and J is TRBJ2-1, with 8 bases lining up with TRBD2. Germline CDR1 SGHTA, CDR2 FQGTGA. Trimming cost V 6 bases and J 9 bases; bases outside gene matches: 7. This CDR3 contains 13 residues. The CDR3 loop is CASRGSGMGEQFF. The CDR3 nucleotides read TGTGCCAGCAGGGGTAGCGGGATGGGTGAGCAGTTCTTC.

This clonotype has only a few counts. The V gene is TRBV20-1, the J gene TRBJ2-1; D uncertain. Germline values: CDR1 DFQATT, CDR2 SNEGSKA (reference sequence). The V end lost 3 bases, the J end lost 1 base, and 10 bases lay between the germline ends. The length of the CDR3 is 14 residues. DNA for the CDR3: TGCAGTGCTAGGCACATGAGTTCCTACAATGAGCAGTTCTTC. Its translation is CSARHMSSYNEQFF.

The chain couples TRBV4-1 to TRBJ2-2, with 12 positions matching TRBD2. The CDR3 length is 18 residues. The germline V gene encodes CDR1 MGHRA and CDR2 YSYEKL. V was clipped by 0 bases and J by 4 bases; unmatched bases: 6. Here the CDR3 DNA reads TGCGCCAGCAGCCAAGATAAAACTAGCGGGAGGTTCACCGGGGAGCTGTTTTTT. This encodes CASSQDKTSGRFTGELFF.

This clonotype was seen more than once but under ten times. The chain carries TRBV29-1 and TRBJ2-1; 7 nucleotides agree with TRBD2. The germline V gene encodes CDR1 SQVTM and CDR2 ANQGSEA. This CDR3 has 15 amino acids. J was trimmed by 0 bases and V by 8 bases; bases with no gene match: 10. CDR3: CSLRTGGGSYNEQFF. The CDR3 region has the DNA TGCAGCCTGAGAACGGGGGGAGGCTCCTACAATGAGCAGTTCTTC.

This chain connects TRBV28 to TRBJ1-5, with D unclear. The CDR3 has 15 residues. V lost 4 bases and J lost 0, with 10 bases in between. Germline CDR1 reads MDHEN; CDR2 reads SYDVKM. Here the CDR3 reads CASSSTEYSNQPQHF. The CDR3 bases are TGTGCCAGCAGTTCTACAGAGTATAGCAATCAGCCCCAGCATTTT. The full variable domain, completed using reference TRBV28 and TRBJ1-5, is DVKVTQSSRYLVKRTGEKVFLECVQDMDHENMFWYRQDPGLGLRLIYFSYDVKMKEKGDIPEGYSVSREKKERFSLILESASTNQTSMYLCASSSTEYSNQPQHFGDGTRLSIL.

The CDR3, as DNA: TGTGCCAGCAGTTACTCAACCGGGACAGGGGGGGATACGCAGTATTTT. This gives the protein CASSYSTGTGGDTQYF. The chain couples TRBV6-5 to TRBJ2-3; 11 nucleotides line up with TRBD1. V lost 0 bases and J lost 6; bases outside the gene matches: 5. The germline V gene has CDR1 MNHEY and CDR2 SVGAGI. The CDR3 is made up of 16 amino acids.

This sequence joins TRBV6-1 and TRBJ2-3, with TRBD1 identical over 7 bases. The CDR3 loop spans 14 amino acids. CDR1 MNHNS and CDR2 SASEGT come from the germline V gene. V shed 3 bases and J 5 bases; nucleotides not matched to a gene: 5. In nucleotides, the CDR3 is TGTGCCAGCAGTGAGCGGGCAGGGGGAGATACGCAGTATTTT. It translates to CASSERAGGDTQYF.

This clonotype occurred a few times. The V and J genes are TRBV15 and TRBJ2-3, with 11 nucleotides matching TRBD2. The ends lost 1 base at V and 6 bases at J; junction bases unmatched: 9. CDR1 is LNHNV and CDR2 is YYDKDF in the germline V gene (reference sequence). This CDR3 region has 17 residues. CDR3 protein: CATSRVLAGGPSDTQYF. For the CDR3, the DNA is TGTGCCACCAGCAGAGTTTTAGCGGGAGGGCCCTCGGATACGCAGTATTTT.

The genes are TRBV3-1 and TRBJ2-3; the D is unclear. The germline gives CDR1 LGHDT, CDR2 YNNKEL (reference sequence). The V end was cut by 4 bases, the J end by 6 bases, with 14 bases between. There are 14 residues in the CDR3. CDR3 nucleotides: TGTGCCAGCAGCCTTAGTACCCCCTCCGATACGCAGTATTTT. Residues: CASSLSTPSDTQYF.

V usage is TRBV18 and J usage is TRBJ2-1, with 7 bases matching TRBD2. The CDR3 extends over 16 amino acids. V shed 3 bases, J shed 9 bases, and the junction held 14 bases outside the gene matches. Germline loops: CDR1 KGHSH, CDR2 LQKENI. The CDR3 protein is CASSPKLARGDGEQFF. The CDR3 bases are TGTGCCAGCTCACCCAAACTAGCGAGAGGGGATGGTGAGCAGTTCTTC.

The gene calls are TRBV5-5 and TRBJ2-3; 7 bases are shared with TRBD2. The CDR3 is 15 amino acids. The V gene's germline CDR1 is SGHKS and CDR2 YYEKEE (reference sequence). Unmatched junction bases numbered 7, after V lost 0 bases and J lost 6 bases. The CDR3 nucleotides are TGTGCCAGCAGCTTGGTGGGGACTACCACGGATACGCAGTATTTT. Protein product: CASSLVGTTTDTQYF.

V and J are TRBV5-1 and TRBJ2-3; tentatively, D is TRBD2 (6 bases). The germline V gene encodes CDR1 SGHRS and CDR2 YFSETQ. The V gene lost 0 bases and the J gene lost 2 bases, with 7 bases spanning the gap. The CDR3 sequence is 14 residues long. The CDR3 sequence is CASSLGGVTDTQYF. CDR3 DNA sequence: TGCGCCAGCAGCTTGGGGGGGGTCACAGATACGCAGTATTTT.

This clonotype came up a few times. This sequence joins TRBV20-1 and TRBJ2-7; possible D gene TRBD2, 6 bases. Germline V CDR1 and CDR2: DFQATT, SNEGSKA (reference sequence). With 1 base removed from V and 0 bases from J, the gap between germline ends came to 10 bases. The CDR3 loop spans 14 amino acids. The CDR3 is CSARVGLHSYEQYV. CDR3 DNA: TGCAGTGCTAGAGTGGGACTGCACTCCTACGAGCAGTACGTC.

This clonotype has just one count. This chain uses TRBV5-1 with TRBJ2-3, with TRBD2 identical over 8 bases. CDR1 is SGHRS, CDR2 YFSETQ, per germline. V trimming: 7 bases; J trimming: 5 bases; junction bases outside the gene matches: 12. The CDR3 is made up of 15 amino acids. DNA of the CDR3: TGCGCCAGCGGGGATAGCGGGACGCCGGGAGATACGCAGTATTTT. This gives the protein CASGDSGTPGDTQYF.

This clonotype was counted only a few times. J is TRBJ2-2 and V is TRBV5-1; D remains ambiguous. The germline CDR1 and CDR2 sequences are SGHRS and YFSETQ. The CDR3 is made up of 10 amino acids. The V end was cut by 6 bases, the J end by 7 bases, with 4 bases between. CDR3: CASTGGELFF. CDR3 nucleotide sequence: TGCGCCAGCACTGGCGGGGAGCTGTTTTTT.